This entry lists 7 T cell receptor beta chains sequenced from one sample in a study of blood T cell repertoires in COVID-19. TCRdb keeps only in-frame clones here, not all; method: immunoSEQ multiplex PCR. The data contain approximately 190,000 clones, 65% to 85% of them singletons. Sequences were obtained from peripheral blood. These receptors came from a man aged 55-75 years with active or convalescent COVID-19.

The CDR3 reads CSAGTSGIGEQYF. CDR3 DNA sequence: TGCAGCGCAGGGACTAGCGGGATTGGAGAGCAGTACTTC. The V call is TRBV29-1, the J call TRBJ2-7; TRBD2 agrees at 13 bases. Germline loops: CDR1 SQVTM, CDR2 ANQGSEA. The CDR3 has 13 residues. The V and J ends lost 7 bases and 7 bases, in that order; junction bases with no gene match: 7.

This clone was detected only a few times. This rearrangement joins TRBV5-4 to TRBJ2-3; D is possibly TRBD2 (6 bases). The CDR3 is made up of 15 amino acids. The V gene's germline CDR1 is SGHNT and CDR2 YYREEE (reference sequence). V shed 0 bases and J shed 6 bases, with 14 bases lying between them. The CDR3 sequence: CASSLGQRGSDTQYF. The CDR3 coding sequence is TGTGCCAGCAGCTTGGGACAACGGGGGAGCGATACGCAGTATTTT.

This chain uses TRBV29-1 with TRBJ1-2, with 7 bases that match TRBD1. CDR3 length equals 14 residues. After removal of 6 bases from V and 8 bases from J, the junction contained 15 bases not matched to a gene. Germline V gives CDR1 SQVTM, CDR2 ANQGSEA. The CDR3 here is CSVARTGAGVGYTF. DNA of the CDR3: TGCAGCGTAGCTAGGACAGGCGCTGGGGTCGGCTACACCTTC.

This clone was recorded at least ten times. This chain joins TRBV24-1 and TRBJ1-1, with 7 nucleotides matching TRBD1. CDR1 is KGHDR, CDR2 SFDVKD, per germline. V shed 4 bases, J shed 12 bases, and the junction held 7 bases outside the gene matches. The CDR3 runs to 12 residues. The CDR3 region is CATSESTGRPFF. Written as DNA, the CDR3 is TGTGCCACCAGTGAGTCGACAGGGAGGCCTTTCTTT.

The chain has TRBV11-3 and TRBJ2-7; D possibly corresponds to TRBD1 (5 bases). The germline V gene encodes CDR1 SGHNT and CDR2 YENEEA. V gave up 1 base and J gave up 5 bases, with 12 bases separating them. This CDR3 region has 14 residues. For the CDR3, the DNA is TGTGCCAGCAGCTTAGGAGTTGACAGACACGAGCAGTACTTC. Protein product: CASSLGVDRHEQYF. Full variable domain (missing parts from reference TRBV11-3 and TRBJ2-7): EAGVVQSPRYKIIEKKQPVAFWCNPISGHNTLYWYLQNLGQGPELLIRYENEEAVDDSQLPKDRFSAERLKGVDSTLKIQPAELGDSAVYLCASSLGVDRHEQYFGPGTRLTVT.

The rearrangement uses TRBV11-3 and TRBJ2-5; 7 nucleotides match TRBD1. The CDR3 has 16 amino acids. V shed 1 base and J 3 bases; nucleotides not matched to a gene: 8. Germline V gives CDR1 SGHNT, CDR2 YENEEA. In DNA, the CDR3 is TGTGCCAGCAGCTTAGGCCTGACAGGGATAGAAGAGACCCAGTACTTC. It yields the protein CASSLGLTGIEETQYF.

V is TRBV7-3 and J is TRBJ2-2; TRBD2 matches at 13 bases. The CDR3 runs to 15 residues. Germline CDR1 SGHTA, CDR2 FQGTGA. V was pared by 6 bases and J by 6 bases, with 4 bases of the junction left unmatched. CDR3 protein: CASSRTSGSSGELFF. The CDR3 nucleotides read TGTGCCAGCAGTCGGACTAGCGGGAGCTCCGGGGAGCTGTTTTTT.